This TCR beta chain was obtained from a study of blood T cell repertoires in COVID-19. About the study: Sources were T cells, B-cell-depleted T cells, or PBMCs; the material itself was cDNA or gDNA.

Trimming at V came to 0 bases and at J to 4 bases, leaving 4 bases not matched to a gene. From germline, CDR1 is MNHEY and CDR2 SVGAGI. CDR3 length: 16 amino acids. It was during active infection that Seattle patients were enrolled and then longitudinally followed. Per the original methods: Reference gene primers were amplified, and this amplification served to estimate nucleated cell counts. Generated by immunoSEQ multiplex PCR, the TCRdb table keeps only in-frame clones and is missing some. That table furnishes V, J and clone size, whereas the DNA furnished D and trimming. The repertoire holds about 310,000 clones, with approximately 87% as singletons.

The gene calls are TRBV6-5 and TRBJ2-2; 8 bases fit TRBD2. Input material: peripheral blood. The sequence derives from a woman aged 25 to 39 with COVID-19, enrolled during active disease. Here the CDR3 reads CASSYSGLAITGELFF. The CDR3 DNA reads as TGTGCCAGCAGTTACTCAGGACTAGCAATCACCGGGGAGCTGTTTTTT.